The 30 T cell receptor beta chains reported below all come from one sample, sequenced in a study of T cells in Graves' hyperthyroidism and ophthalmopathy (dated by TCRdb to between 2019 and 2020). The protocol used for the library was multiplex PCR. The sequencer listed for this sample is Illumina HiSeq 2000. The TCR beta CDR3 regions were amplified from RNA transcripts. The TCR CDR3 was subjected to a first round of RT-PCR using the HTBI primer set and the Qiagen OneStep RT-PCR kit. TCRdb reran the public reads through fastp at Q25 and MiXCR, keeping productive beta chains. Each record represents a unique CDR3 protein, reported with the most common genes and DNA among its rows. The sample table lists a few hundred thousand distinct CDR3 sequences, roughly 25% of them with a count of one. Of the sample, less than 75% falls within the top ten clones. Sequencing used blood. The source is a man aged 45-65 years with Graves' hyperthyroidism.

The rearrangement uses TRBV9 and TRBJ1-2; 7 bases match TRBD1. Germline CDR1 and CDR2: SGDLS and YYNGEE. J gave up 4 bases and V 4 bases, and 7 bases lay outside the gene matches. CDR3 size: 14 residues. CDR3 nucleotide sequence: TGTGCCAGCAGCCCTGGGGACAGTTTCTATGGCTACACCTTC. Translating gives CASSPGDSFYGYTF.

Here the CDR3 reads CSVSFPGGELFF. CDR3 bases: TGCAGCGTTTCGTTTCCCGGCGGGGAGCTGTTTTTT. This rearrangement joins TRBV29-1 to TRBJ2-2; D unclear. V lost 5 bases to trimming and J lost 7 bases, with 11 bases between them. The germline CDR1 and CDR2 sequences are SQVTM and ANQGSEA. This CDR3 is 12 amino acids long.

This clonotype was counted a few times. The chain joins TRBV10-2 to TRBJ2-7, with D possibly being TRBD1 or TRBD2 (5 bases each). The CDR3 spans 14 residues. V shed 8 bases and J shed 0 bases, with 14 bases lying between them. The germline V gene has CDR1 WSHSY and CDR2 SAAADI. The CDR3: CASRPGLVSYEQYF. The DNA for the CDR3 is TGCGCCAGCCGGCCGGGGCTGGTCTCCTACGAGCAGTACTTC.

This clonotype has more than one count but fewer than ten. V gene TRBV12-5 combines with J gene TRBJ2-5; D is possibly TRBD1 (5 bases). The V gene's germline CDR1 is LGHNT and CDR2 FRNRAP. V was trimmed by 3 bases and J by 4 bases, leaving 21 bases between them. The CDR3 length is 17 residues. As DNA, the CDR3 is TGTGCTAGTGGTTTTTTCCCTGGTGCTGCAAGGGGAGAGACCCAGTACTTC. It encodes CASGFFPGAARGETQYF. The full variable domain, completed using reference TRBV12-5 and TRBJ2-5, is DARVTQTPRHKVTEMGQEVTMRCQPILGHNTVFWYRQTMMQGLELLAYFRNRAPLDDSGMPKDRFSAEMPDATLATLKIQPSEPRDSAVYFCASGFFPGAARGETQYFGPGTRLLVL.

This clonotype came up a few times. The rearrangement links TRBV6-9 to TRBJ2-7, with 7 bases that match TRBD2. The CDR3 runs to 15 residues. The V gene end was trimmed by 0 bases and the J gene end by 0 bases; junction bases not matched to a gene: 2. Germline-derived CDR1 and CDR2 are MNHGY and SVAAGI. CDR3: CASSYSRTSSYEQYF. For the CDR3, the DNA is TGTGCCAGCAGTTATTCGAGGACTAGCTCCTACGAGCAGTACTTC.

The rearrangement joins TRBV20-1 to TRBJ2-7; D unresolved. Trimming stripped 6 bases from V and 0 bases from J, with 9 bases between. The germline CDR1 and CDR2 sequences are DFQATT and SNEGSKA (reference sequence). The CDR3 loop spans 12 amino acids. The CDR3 loop is CSARPSSYEQYF. Here the CDR3 DNA reads TGCAGTGCCCGACCGAGCTCCTACGAGCAGTACTTC.

This clonotype came up many times. The chain couples TRBV6-1 to TRBJ1-2; a weak D match, TRBD1 (6 bases). V lost 1 base and J lost 4, with 7 bases in between. The CDR3 length is 13 residues. The germline CDR1 and CDR2 sequences are MNHNS and SASEGT. The CDR3 DNA reads as TGTGCCAGCAGTGAAGAGGGGGGCTATGGCTACACCTTC. Protein: CASSEEGGYGYTF.

The table lists this clonotype with a few counts. The rearrangement joins TRBV19 to TRBJ2-3; possibly TRBD2 for D (5 bases). V was pared by 5 bases and J by 0 bases, with 15 bases between. The CDR3 is 16 amino acids. From germline, CDR1 is LNHDA and CDR2 SQIVND (reference sequence). CDR3 bases: TGTGCCAGTAGTGCCCTCGACTACTCTAGCACAGATACGCAGTATTTT. Encoded protein: CASSALDYSSTDTQYF.

The chain joins TRBV5-1 to TRBJ2-7, with 11 bases matching TRBD1. The CDR3 is 18 amino acids. V lost 2 bases, J lost 5 bases, and 15 bases stayed unmatched. Per the germline V gene, CDR1 is SGHRS and CDR2 is YFSETQ. CDR3 in amino acids: CASSLPDRGRTKTDEQYF. CDR3 sequence (DNA): TGCGCCAGCAGCTTACCGGACAGGGGGCGAACCAAGACTGACGAGCAGTACTTC.

The genes are TRBV7-6 and TRBJ2-2; D gene ambiguous. There are 14 residues in the CDR3. The V gene lost 5 bases and the J gene lost 4 bases, with 11 bases spanning the gap. CDR1 is SGHVS, CDR2 FNYEAQ, per germline. The CDR3 bases are TGTGCCAGCAGCGTCGCGAGTATCACCGGGGAGCTGTTTTTT. Residues: CASSVASITGELFF. Full variable domain (missing parts from reference TRBV7-6 and TRBJ2-2): GAGVSQSPRYKVTKRGQDVALRCDPISGHVSLYWYRQALGQGPEFLTYFNYEAQQDKSGLPNDRFSAERPEGSISTLTIQRTEQRDSAMYRCASSVASITGELFFGEGSRLTVL.

The chain couples TRBV13 to TRBJ1-2; 9 positions agree with TRBD1. From germline, CDR1 is PRHDT and CDR2 FYEKMQ (reference sequence). Trimming took 4 bases from V and 6 from J; bases not matched to a gene: 6. The CDR3 consists of 14 residues. CDR3 sequence (DNA): TGTGCCAGCAGCTCCGACAGGGGGTTACATGGCTACACCTTC. Translating it yields CASSSDRGLHGYTF.

The chain uses TRBV6-1 and TRBJ2-5; TRBD2 agrees at 11 bases. The CDR3 length is 13 residues. Germline CDR1 reads MNHNS; CDR2 reads SASEGT. Trimming took 10 bases from V and 2 from J; bases not matched to a gene: 3. Here the CDR3 DNA reads TGTGCCACCTGGACTAGCGGGCAAGAGACCCAGTACTTC. Translation: CATWTSGQETQYF.

DNA of the CDR3: TGTGCCAGCAGTTACTCGGCTGACTACCGCTCCTACGAGCAGTACTTC. Translation gives CASSYSADYRSYEQYF. This chain connects TRBV6-5 to TRBJ2-7, with a possible D match to TRBD2 (5 bases). Germline CDR1 is MNHEY and CDR2 is SVGAGI. The CDR3 covers 16 residues. The V and J ends lost 0 bases and 0 bases respectively, with 12 bases between them.

In its sample, this clonotype was seen a few times. The rearrangement links TRBV27 to TRBJ1-2; perhaps TRBD1 as D (6 bases). This CDR3 region has 16 residues. CDR1 is MNHEY and CDR2 is SMNVEV in the germline V gene (reference sequence). V lost 5 bases to trimming and J lost 5 bases, with 21 bases between them. CDR3 region: CASSPRVAGTNYGYTF. The CDR3, as DNA: TGTGCCAGCAGTCCTCGGGTAGCCGGGACAAATTATGGCTACACCTTC.

This clonotype appeared a few times. The chain has TRBV6-6 and TRBJ2-1, with D perhaps given as TRBD1 or TRBD2 (5 bases each). The CDR3 runs 14 residues. V dropped 2 bases and J dropped 6 bases, with 11 bases sitting between them. The germline V gene has CDR1 MNHNY and CDR2 SVGAGI (reference sequence). CDR3 region: CASSYGTASNEQFF. The CDR3 DNA follows: TGTGCCAGCAGTTACGGGACCGCGAGCAATGAGCAGTTCTTC.

The rearrangement links TRBV20-1 to TRBJ2-7; 12 bases align to TRBD2. This CDR3 is 15 amino acids long. V was clipped by 5 bases and J by 4 bases; unmatched bases: 9. Germline CDR1 reads DFQATT; CDR2 reads SNEGSKA (reference sequence). The CDR3 is CSAPLLAGGRYEQYF. The CDR3 DNA reads as TGCAGTGCTCCCCTTCTAGCGGGAGGGAGGTACGAGCAGTACTTC.

With respect to this clonotype: Compared with germline, one end of the junction differs, possibly owing to a read error. This chain links TRBV14 with TRBJ2-7; 9 positions match TRBD2. Germline loops: CDR1 SGHDN, CDR2 FVKESK. The CDR3 loop spans 14 amino acids. In DNA, the CDR3 is TGTGCCAGCAGCCAACTAGCGGGACCCTACGAGCGGTACTTC. Its translation: CASSQLAGPYERYF.

This clonotype was detected ten times or more. This chain links TRBV11-3 with TRBJ2-1; unclear D gene. This CDR3 contains 13 residues. The V and J ends lost 3 bases and 11 bases respectively, with 14 bases between them. Germline lookup yields CDR1 SGHNT and CDR2 YENEEA. This chain's CDR3 is CASSFGINTQQFF. CDR3 in DNA: TGTGCCAGCAGCTTCGGCATCAACACTCAGCAGTTCTTC.

The chain combines TRBV9 with TRBJ2-2, with D unresolved. V lost 4 bases and J 1 base, leaving 11 bases between the germline ends. This CDR3 is built from 15 residues. The germline V gene encodes CDR1 SGDLS and CDR2 YYNGEE. In DNA, the CDR3 is TGTGCCAGCAGCCCCCGGGCCCAGAACACCGGGGAGCTGTTTTTT. It yields the protein CASSPRAQNTGELFF.

This clonotype has only a few counts. V is TRBV4-1 and J is TRBJ2-7, with D possibly TRBD2 on 5 matching bases. CDR1 and CDR2 from the germline V gene are MGHRA and YSYEKL. The CDR3 covers 16 residues. Trimming stripped 3 bases from V and 4 bases from J, with 19 bases between. For the CDR3, the DNA is TGCGCCAGCAGCCAGGGAGCGGTGGGAAGTGGGTACGAGCAGTACTTC. Its protein product is CASSQGAVGSGYEQYF.

With regard to this clonotype: Sequence at one end of the junction differs from germline and may be a read error. This rearrangement joins TRBV9 to TRBJ2-1, with D uncertain. Germline CDR1 and CDR2: SGDLS and YYNGEE. CDR3 length equals 15 residues. CDR3 nucleotides: TGTACCAGCAGCGTAGATGACTCCTCCTACAATGAGCAGTTCTTC. It is translated as CTSSVDDSSYNEQFF.

This chain connects TRBV6-5 to TRBJ2-2; the match to TRBD2 covers 8 bases. CDR3 length: 17 residues. CDR1 is MNHEY, CDR2 SVGAGI, per germline. Trimming removed 2 bases from V and 5 bases from J; junction bases left unmatched: 10. CDR3 in DNA: TGTGCCAGCAGTTACGGGGGACGGCGGGGGGCGACCGGGGAGCTGTTTTTT. This gives the protein CASSYGGRRGATGELFF.

The chain links TRBV2 to TRBJ2-4, with D perhaps given as TRBD1 or TRBD2 (5 bases each). Germline assignment: CDR1 SNHLY and CDR2 FYNNEI. The CDR3 covers 14 residues. V was shortened by 3 bases and J by 1 base, with 7 bases between the two germline ends. CDR3 in amino acids: CASSEGVAKNIQYF. In nucleotides, the CDR3 is TGTGCCAGCAGTGAGGGGGTGGCCAAAAACATTCAGTACTTC. Based on the CDR3 plus reference TRBV2 and TRBJ2-4, the full variable domain is EPEVTQTPSHQVTQMGQEVILRCVPISNHLYFYWYRQILGQKVEFLVSFYNNEISEKSEIFDDQFSVERPDGSNFTLKIRSTKLEDSAMYFCASSEGVAKNIQYFGAGTRLSVL.

This clonotype was recorded a few times. This chain uses TRBV9 with TRBJ1-1, with 7 bases aligning to TRBD1. The junction had 3 bases not matched to a gene; V was cut back by 3 bases and J by 7 bases. The V gene's germline CDR1 is SGDLS and CDR2 YYNGEE. The CDR3 has 12 residues. For the CDR3, the DNA is TGTGCCAGCAGCGGACAGGGTGGTGAAGCTTTCTTT. Its translation is CASSGQGGEAFF. Looking up the rest from reference TRBV9 and TRBJ1-1 gives the full variable domain: DSGVTQTPKHLITATGQRVTLRCSPRSGDLSVYWYQQSLDQGLQFLIQYYNGEERAKGNILERFSAQQFPDLHSELNLSSLELGDSALYFCASSGQGGEAFFGQGTRLTVV.

The chain joins TRBV10-3 to TRBJ2-5; 10 nucleotides match TRBD2. Germline lookup yields CDR1 ENHRY and CDR2 SYGVKD. The J segment lost 2 bases and the V segment lost 5 bases, leaving 5 bases of the junction unmatched. The CDR3 sequence is 15 residues long. CDR3 DNA sequence: TGTGCCATCAGTACCGGGACTAGCGTGCAAGAGACCCAGTACTTC. Translation gives CAISTGTSVQETQYF.

The chain is built from TRBV28 and TRBJ2-5; D unresolved. V gave up 4 bases and J gave up 4 bases, with 4 bases separating them. Germline-derived CDR1 and CDR2 are MDHEN and SYDVKM. This CDR3 contains 11 residues. CDR3 loop: CASSYRETQYF. The CDR3 coding sequence is TGTGCCAGCAGTTATAGAGAGACCCAGTACTTC. Together with reference TRBV28 and TRBJ2-5, the CDR3 gives the full variable domain: DVKVTQSSRYLVKRTGEKVFLECVQDMDHENMFWYRQDPGLGLRLIYFSYDVKMKEKGDIPEGYSVSREKKERFSLILESASTNQTSMYLCASSYRETQYFGPGTRLLVL.

The V and J genes are TRBV2 and TRBJ1-2, with D possibly TRBD1 on 5 matching bases. The CDR3 totals 15 residues. V was shortened by 5 bases and J by 0 bases, with 13 bases between the two germline ends. CDR1 and CDR2 from the germline V gene are SNHLY and FYNNEI. CDR3 residues: CASSLKGSTNYGYTF. The CDR3 DNA sequence: TGTGCCAGCAGTTTGAAGGGGAGTACTAACTATGGCTACACCTTC.

The table lists this clonotype with many counts. V usage is TRBV16 and J usage is TRBJ2-1; 7 bases align to TRBD2. Trimming removed 1 base from V and 10 bases from J; junction bases left unmatched: 13. The CDR3 runs to 16 residues. The germline V gene has CDR1 KGHSY and CDR2 FQNENV. The CDR3 here is CASSQYLRERGGEQFF. The CDR3 DNA follows: TGTGCCAGCAGCCAATATTTGCGGGAGAGGGGAGGAGAGCAGTTCTTC.

This clonotype was counted between two and nine times. A read error is possible here, since a much larger clone lies one base away. This chain connects TRBV30 to TRBJ1-2; TRBD1 matches 12 bases. This CDR3 is built from 14 residues. In germline, CDR1 is GTSNPN, CDR2 SVGIG (reference sequence). The DNA of the CDR3 is TGTGCCTGGAGACTGGGACAGGGGGCCTATGGCTACGCCTTC. The encoded protein is CAWRLGQGAYGYAF.

This clonotype was seen at least ten times. This chain joins TRBV28 and TRBJ2-5; TRBD1 might be the D (6 bases). Germline loops: CDR1 MDHEN, CDR2 SYDVKM. The CDR3 runs 15 residues. V was clipped by 6 bases and J by 3 bases, with 17 bases between them. CDR3 amino acids: CASSLAGATEETQYF. In nucleotides, the CDR3 is TGTGCCAGCAGCCTCGCAGGGGCTACCGAAGAGACCCAGTACTTC.